This T cell receptor beta chain was captured in a study of blood T cell repertoires in COVID-19. Study-wide context: Some COVID-19 samples were acute and others convalescent; all came from the United States, Italy and Spain.

In the authors' methods: Nucleated cell number was recorded as an estimate derived from reference gene primer amplification. Produced via immunoSEQ multiplex PCR; TCRdb's table is partial and in-frame only. That table gives V, J and clone size, and the DNA gave D and trimming. The sample lists about 25,000 clones; roughly nine tenths were seen once. Material for sequencing was peripheral blood. The source of this sequence is a human donor with active COVID-19. The donor label of this sample is uncertain.

The CDR3 DNA is TGTGCCAGTAGTATTTGGGCAGACGTGGGCGGGGAGCTGTTTTTT. This translates into CASSIWADVGGELFF. The genes are TRBV19 and TRBJ2-2; D not certain. Trimming pared 3 bases from V and 7 bases from J, leaving 15 bases between. Looked up from germline, CDR1 is LNHDA and CDR2 is SQIVND (reference sequence). This CDR3 region has 15 residues.